This T cell receptor (beta chain) stems from a study of blood T cell repertoires in COVID-19. As for the study in general: Researchers got acute and convalescent COVID-19 samples from the United States, Italy and Spain. Nucleic acid was either cDNA or gDNA, and it came from T cells, B-cell-depleted T cells, or PBMCs.

The V gene end was trimmed by 0 bases and the J gene end by 9 bases; junction bases not matched to a gene: 8. CDR1 LGHDT and CDR2 YNNKEL come from the germline V gene (reference sequence). This CDR3 region has 16 residues. In the source study's methods: Scientists estimated how many nucleated cells there were by amplifying reference gene primers. Assay used: immunoSEQ multiplex PCR; TCRdb lists only in-frame clones, some missing. For V, J and clone size, that table is used; D and trimming come from the DNA. This table has just under 80,000 clones, approximately 88% appearing once. The sequencing input was peripheral blood. The source is a human donor in a cohort sampled during active COVID-19. The rearrangement uses TRBV3-1 (or the pseudogene TRBV3-2) and TRBJ1-6, with 7 nucleotides matching TRBD1. As DNA, the CDR3 is TGTGCCAGCAGCCAAGAGCCTGGACAGGTCCTTTCACCCCTCCACTTT. Amino acids: CASSQEPGQVLSPLHF.